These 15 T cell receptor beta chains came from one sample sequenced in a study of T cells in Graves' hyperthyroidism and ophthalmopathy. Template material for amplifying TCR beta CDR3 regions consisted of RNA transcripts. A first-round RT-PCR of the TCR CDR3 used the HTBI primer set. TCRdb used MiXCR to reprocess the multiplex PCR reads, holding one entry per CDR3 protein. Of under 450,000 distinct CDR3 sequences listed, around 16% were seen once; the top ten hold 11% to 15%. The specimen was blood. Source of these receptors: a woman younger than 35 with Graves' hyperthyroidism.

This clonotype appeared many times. CDR3 loop: CASRASKETQYF. The DNA of the CDR3 is TGTGCCAGCAGAGCGTCCAAAGAGACCCAGTACTTC. V gene TRBV6-2 or TRBV6-3 combines with J gene TRBJ2-5, with D uncertain. Trimming stripped 6 bases from V and 3 bases from J, with 8 bases between. The CDR3 has 12 amino acids. The germline V gene has CDR1 MNHEY and CDR2 SVGEGT.

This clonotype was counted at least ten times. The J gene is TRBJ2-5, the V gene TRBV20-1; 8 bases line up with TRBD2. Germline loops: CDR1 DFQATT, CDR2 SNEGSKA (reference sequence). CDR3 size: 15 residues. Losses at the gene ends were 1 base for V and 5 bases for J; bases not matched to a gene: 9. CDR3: CSARASIAGIETQYF. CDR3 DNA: TGCAGTGCTAGAGCAAGCATAGCGGGAATCGAGACCCAGTACTTC.

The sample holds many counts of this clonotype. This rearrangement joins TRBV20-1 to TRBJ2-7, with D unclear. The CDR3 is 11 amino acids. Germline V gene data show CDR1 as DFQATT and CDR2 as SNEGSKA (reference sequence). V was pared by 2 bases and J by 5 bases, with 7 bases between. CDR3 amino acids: CSARKRDEQYF. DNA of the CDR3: TGCAGTGCTAGAAAACGTGACGAGCAGTACTTC.

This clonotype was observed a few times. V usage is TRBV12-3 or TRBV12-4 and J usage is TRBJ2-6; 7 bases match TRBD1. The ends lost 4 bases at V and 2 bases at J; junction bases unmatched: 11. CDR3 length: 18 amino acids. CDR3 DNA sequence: TGTGCCAGCAGTTCCTTCGACAGGGTCGTCGCTGGGGCCAACGTCCTGACTTTC. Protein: CASSSFDRVVAGANVLTF.

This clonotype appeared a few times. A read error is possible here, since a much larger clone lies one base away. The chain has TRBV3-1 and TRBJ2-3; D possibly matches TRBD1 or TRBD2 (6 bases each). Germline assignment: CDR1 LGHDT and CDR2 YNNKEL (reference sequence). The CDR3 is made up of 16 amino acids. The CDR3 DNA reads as TGTACCAGCAGCCTCCGTAGGGGGGCGGGCGCAGATACGCAGTATTTT. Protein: CTSSLRRGAGADTQYF.

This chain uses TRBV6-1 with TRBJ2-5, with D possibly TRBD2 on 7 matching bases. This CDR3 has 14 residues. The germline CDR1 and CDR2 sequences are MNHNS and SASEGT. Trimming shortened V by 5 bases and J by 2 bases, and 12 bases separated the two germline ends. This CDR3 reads CASSKGGWQETQYF. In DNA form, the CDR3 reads TGTGCCAGCAGTAAGGGGGGGTGGCAAGAGACCCAGTACTTC.

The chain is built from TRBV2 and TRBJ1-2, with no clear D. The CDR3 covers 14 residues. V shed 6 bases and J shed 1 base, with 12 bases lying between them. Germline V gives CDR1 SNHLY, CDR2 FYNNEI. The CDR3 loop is CASRAGEYNYGYTF. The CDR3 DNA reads TGTGCCAGCAGAGCCGGGGAGTATAACTATGGCTACACCTTC.

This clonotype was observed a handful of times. CDR3 region: CSAREIGSLNQPQHF. The DNA for the CDR3 is TGCAGTGCTAGAGAAATAGGGTCCCTCAATCAGCCCCAGCATTTT. The V call is TRBV20-1, the J call TRBJ1-5; D not certain. The CDR3 extends over 15 amino acids. Germline-derived CDR1 and CDR2 are DFQATT and SNEGSKA (reference sequence). The germline V and J ends were trimmed by 0 bases and 3 bases, with 12 bases remaining between them.

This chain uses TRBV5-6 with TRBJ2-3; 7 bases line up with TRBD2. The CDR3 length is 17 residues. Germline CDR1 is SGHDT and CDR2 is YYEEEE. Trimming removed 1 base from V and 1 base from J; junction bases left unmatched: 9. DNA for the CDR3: TGTGCCAGCAGCTTGATTTCAGCGGGGAGTGGCACAGATACGCAGTATTTT. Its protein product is CASSLISAGSGTDTQYF.

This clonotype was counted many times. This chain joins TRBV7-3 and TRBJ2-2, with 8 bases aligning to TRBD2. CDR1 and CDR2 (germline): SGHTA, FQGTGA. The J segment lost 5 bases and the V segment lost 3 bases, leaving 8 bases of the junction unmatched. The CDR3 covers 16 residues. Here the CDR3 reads CASSFSAGGGTGELFF. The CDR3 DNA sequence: TGTGCCAGCAGCTTTTCCGCGGGAGGAGGTACCGGGGAGCTGTTTTTT.

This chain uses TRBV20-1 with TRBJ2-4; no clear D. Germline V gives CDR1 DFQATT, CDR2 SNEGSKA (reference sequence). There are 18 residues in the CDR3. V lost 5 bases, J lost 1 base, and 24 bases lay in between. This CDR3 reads CSALVVKPRPPAKNIQYF. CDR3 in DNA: TGCAGTGCTCTAGTGGTAAAACCTAGACCTCCCGCCAAAAACATTCAGTACTTC.

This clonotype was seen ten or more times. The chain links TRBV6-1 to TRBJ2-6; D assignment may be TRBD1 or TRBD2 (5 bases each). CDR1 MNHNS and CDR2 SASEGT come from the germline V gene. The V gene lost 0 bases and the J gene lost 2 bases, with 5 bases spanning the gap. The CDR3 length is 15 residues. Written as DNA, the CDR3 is TGTGCCAGCAGTGAAGCGGGGGCTGGGGCCAACGTCCTGACTTTC. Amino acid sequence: CASSEAGAGANVLTF.

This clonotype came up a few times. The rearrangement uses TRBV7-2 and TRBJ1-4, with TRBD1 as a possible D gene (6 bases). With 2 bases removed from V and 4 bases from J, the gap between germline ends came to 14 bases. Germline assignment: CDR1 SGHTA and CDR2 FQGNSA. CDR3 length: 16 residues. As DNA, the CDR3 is TGTGCCAGCAGCTTATTCGTACTGGACAGTAATGAAAAACTGTTTTTT. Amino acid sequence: CASSLFVLDSNEKLFF.

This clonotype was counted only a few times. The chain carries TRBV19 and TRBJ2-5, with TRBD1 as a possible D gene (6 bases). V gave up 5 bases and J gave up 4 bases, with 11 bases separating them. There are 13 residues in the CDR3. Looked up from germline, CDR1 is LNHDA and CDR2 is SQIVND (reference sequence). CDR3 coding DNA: TGTGCCAGTAGTTCAGGGGTTGTAGAGACCCAGTACTTC. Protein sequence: CASSSGVVETQYF.

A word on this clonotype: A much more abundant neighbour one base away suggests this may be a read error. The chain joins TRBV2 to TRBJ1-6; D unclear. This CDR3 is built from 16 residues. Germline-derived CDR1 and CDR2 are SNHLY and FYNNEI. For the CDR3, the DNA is TGTGCCAGCGGTGAAGGGTGGGCGGGCAGAAATTCACCCCTCCACTTT. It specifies CASGEGWAGRNSPLHF.